There are a few counts of the clone carrying this T cell receptor beta chain. Everyone who took part was roughly 18 to 95 years old, and they came from 24 US areas. Assignment of participants to cohorts was predicated upon participant-reported clinical history. Assay: immunoSEQ multiplex PCR; the TCRdb copy retains only in-frame clones and omits some. The table records 200,000 or so clones, approximately 90% of them present only once. The sample comes from a study of blood T cell repertoires in COVID-19. Looking at the study overall: The United States, Italy and Spain supplied acute and convalescent COVID-19 samples.

This TCR came from a woman under 40 who had recovered from COVID-19. The sequenced sample consisted of PBMCs or T cells enriched from blood (not recorded which).

CDR3 nucleotides: TGTGCCAGCAATACTCGCTCCTACAATGAGCAGTTCTTC. It yields the protein CASNTRSYNEQFF. V is TRBV12-3 or TRBV12-4 and J is TRBJ2-1; D unclear. The V gene lost 7 bases and the J gene lost 0 bases, with 7 bases spanning the gap. This CDR3 has 13 residues.